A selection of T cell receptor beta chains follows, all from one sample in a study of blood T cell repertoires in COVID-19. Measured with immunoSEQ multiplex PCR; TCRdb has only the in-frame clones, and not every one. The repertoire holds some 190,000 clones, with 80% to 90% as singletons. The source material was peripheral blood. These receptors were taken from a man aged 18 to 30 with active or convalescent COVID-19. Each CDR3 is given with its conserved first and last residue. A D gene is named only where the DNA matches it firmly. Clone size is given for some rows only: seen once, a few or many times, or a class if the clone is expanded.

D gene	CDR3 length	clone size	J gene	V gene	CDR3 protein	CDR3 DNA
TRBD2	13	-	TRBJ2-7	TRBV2	CASASGSSYEQYF	TGTGCCAGCGCTAGCGGGAGCTCCTACGAGCAGTACTTC
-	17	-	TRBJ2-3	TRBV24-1	CATSDLQLGAAADTQYF	TGTGCCACCAGTGATTTGCAACTTGGGGCGGCGGCAGATACGCAGTATTTT
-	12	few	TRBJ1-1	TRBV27	CASSLTGTEAFF	TGTGCCAGCAGCCTCACGGGGACTGAAGCTTTCTTT
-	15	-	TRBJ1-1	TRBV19	CASSQGPRWVTEAFF	TGTGCCAGTAGTCAGGGCCCTAGGTGGGTCACTGAAGCTTTCTTT
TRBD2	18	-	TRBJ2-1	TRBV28	CASSLNREAGTDYNEQFF	TGTGCCAGCAGCCTTAATCGAGAAGCGGGAACCGACTACAATGAGCAGTTCTTC
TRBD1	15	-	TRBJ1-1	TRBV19	CASSIWTGYLSEAFF	TGTGCCAGTAGTATCTGGACAGGGTATTTGTCTGAAGCTTTCTTT
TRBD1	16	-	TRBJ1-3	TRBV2	CASSEVSGGSGNTIYF	TGTGCCAGCAGTGAAGTATCAGGGGGGTCTGGAAACACCATATATTTT
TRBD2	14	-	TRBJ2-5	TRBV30	CAWGAGGPRETQYF	TGTGCCTGGGGAGCGGGAGGGCCGAGAGAGACCCAGTACTTC
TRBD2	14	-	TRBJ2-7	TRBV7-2	CASSFLAEGGEQYF	TGTGCCAGCAGCTTTCTAGCGGAGGGAGGGGAGCAGTACTTC
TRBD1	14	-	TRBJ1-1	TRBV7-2	CASSSRQGGTEAFF	TGTGCCAGCAGCTCAAGACAGGGGGGCACTGAAGCTTTCTTT
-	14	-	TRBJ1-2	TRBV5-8	CASSLEARGYGYTF	TGTGCCAGCAGCCTTGAGGCCCGGGGGTATGGCTACACCTTC
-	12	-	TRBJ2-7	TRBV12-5	CASGHSRDKQYF	TGTGCTAGTGGTCACAGCCGGGACAAACAGTACTTC
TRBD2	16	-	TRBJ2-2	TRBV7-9	CASTGFGTKSTGELFF	TGTGCCAGCACAGGCTTTGGGACTAAGAGCACCGGGGAGCTGTTTTTT
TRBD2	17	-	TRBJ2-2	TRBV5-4	CASSLVGLAGDTGELFF	TGTGCCAGCAGCTTGGTTGGACTAGCGGGAGACACCGGGGAGCTGTTTTTT
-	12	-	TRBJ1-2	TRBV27	CASREGFGGYTF	TGTGCCAGCAGGGAGGGCTTTGGTGGCTACACCTTC
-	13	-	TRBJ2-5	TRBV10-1	CASRAGPQETQYF	TGCGCCAGCAGGGCGGGACCCCAAGAGACCCAGTACTTC
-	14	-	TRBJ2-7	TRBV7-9	CASSAYQGYYEQYF	TGTGCCAGCAGCGCGTATCAGGGCTATTACGAGCAGTACTTC
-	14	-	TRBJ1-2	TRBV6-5	CASSRVAYIEGYTF	TGTGCCAGCAGTCGGGTTGCCTACATCGAGGGCTACACCTTC
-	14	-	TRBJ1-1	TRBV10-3	CAISSGVMNTEAFF	TGTGCCATCAGCTCAGGGGTAATGAACACTGAAGCTTTCTTT